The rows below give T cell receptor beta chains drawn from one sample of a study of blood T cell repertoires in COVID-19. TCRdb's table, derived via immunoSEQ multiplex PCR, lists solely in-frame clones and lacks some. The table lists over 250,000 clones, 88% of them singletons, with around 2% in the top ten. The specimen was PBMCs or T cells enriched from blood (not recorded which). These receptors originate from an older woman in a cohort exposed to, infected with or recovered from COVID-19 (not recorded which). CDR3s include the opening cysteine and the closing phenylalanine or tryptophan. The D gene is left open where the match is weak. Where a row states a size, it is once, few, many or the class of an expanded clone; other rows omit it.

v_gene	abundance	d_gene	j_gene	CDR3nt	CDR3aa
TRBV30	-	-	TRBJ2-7	TGTGCCTGGAGAGCCGACAGTTCCTACGAGCAGTACTTC	CAWRADSSYEQYF
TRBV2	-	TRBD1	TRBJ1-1	TGTGCCAGCAGGGGGGACAGGGGCGCTGAAGCTTTCTTT	CASRGDRGAEAFF
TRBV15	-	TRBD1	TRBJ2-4	TGTGCCACCAGCAGACTTGGACAGGGGGAGGCCAAAAACATTCAGTACTTC	CATSRLGQGEAKNIQYF
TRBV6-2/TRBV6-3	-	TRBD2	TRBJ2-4	TGTGCCAGCAGTTATAGGAATACACTAGCGGGACCCAAAAACATTCAGTACTTC	CASSYRNTLAGPKNIQYF
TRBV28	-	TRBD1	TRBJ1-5	TGTGCCAGCAGTTCCGACAGGGGGCTCGCAATGAGTTACAATCAGCCCCAGCATTTT	CASSSDRGLAMSYNQPQHF
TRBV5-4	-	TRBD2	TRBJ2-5	TGTGCCAGCAGCTCAACAATAGCGGGAGGGATAGAGACCCAGTACTTC	CASSSTIAGGIETQYF
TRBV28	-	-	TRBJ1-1	TGTGCCAGCAACCCATTTCAGGAGAACACTGAAGCTTTCTTT	CASNPFQENTEAFF
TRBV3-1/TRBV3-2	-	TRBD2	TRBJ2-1	TGTGCCAGCAGCCAACAGGCAATAGCGGGATCCTACAATGAGCAGTTCTTC	CASSQQAIAGSYNEQFF
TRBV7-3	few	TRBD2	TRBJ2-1	TGTGCCAGCAGCTTAACGGCTAGCGGGAGTAATGAGCAGTTCTTC	CASSLTASGSNEQFF
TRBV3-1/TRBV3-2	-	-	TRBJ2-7	TGTGCCAGCAGCCAAGATCGTAAAAATGAGGAGGGGTGCCCCTACGAGCAGTACTTC	CASSQDRKNEEGCPYEQYF
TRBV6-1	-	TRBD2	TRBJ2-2	TGTGCCAGCAGTGCCCCTAGCGGGGGTAACGCGAACACCGGGGAGCTGTTTTTT	CASSAPSGGNANTGELFF
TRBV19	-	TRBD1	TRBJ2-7	TGTGCCAGTAGCCGGGACAGGTGGTACGAGCAGTACTTC	CASSRDRWYEQYF
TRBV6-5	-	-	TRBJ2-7	TGTGCCAGCAGTTACAGGGCAAGGGGTGAGCAGTACTTC	CASSYRARGEQYF
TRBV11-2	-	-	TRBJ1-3	TGTGCCAGCAGACTACAGGGAGGAAACACCATATATTTT	CASRLQGGNTIYF
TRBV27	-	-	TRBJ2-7	TGTGCCAGCAGTAATAGCCCTGCCTACGAGCAGTACTTC	CASSNSPAYEQYF
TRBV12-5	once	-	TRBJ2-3	TGTGCTAGTGGTACCGGGGATTGGGGGGTCGGCACAGATACGCAGTATTTT	CASGTGDWGVGTDTQYF
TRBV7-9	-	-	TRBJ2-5	TGTGCCAGCAGCTTAGGGGGGCAGGTTTTGGAGACCCAGTACTTC	CASSLGGQVLETQYF
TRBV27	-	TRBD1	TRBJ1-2	TGTGCCAGCAGTTTATCGACAGGGAACTATGGCTACACCTTC	CASSLSTGNYGYTF
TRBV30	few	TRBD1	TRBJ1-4	TGTGCCTGCCGGACAGGGGGTGTTGAAAAACTGTTTTTT	CACRTGGVEKLFF
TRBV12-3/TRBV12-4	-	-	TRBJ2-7	TGTGCCAGCAGATCGAGGGACGAGCAGTACTTC	CASRSRDEQYF
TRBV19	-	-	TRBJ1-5	TGTGCCAGCGCTAACACAGGGCGCAATCAGCCCCAGCATTTT	CASANTGRNQPQHF
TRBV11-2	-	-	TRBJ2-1	TGTGCCAGCAGAAGCGCGGGAAGGGGTAGCGATGAGCAGTTCTTC	CASRSAGRGSDEQFF
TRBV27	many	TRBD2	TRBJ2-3	TGTGCCAGCAGTTTCTGGAGCGGGATGGATACGCAGTATTTT	CASSFWSGMDTQYF